This is a list of T cell receptor beta chains from one sample in a study of blood T cell repertoires in COVID-19. The data were produced by immunoSEQ multiplex PCR, yet TCRdb's version contains in-frame clones alone and is incomplete. The table includes about 26,000 clones, around 66% detected once. The sample taken for sequencing was peripheral blood. The origin of the receptors is a man aged 55 to 70 with active or convalescent COVID-19. Both conserved end residues are trimmed from each CDR3.

v_gene: TRBV11-2
j_gene: TRBJ2-7
CDR3aa: ASSFNNGYEQY

v_gene: TRBV6-1
j_gene: TRBJ2-7
CDR3aa: ASSETRDFYEQY

v_gene: TRBV2
j_gene: TRBJ2-7
CDR3aa: ASSEARGTLSEQY

v_gene: TRBV9
j_gene: TRBJ1-3
CDR3aa: ASSPTFGNTIY

v_gene: TRBV21-1
j_gene: TRBJ2-1
CDR3aa: ASSKCSGRAENEQF

v_gene: TRBV14
j_gene: TRBJ1-2
CDR3aa: ASSQRGRGTGGYT

v_gene: TRBV7-9
j_gene: TRBJ2-7
CDR3aa: ASRSQGSSYEQY

v_gene: TRBV11-3
j_gene: TRBJ1-1
CDR3aa: ASSLTGGDTEAF

v_gene: TRBV9
j_gene: TRBJ2-2
CDR3aa: ASSRGSGGANTGELF

v_gene: TRBV30
j_gene: TRBJ1-2
CDR3aa: AWTPGGWNYGYT

v_gene: TRBV5-8
j_gene: TRBJ2-1
CDR3aa: ASSLGGGLPREQF

v_gene: TRBV7-7
j_gene: TRBJ2-2
CDR3aa: ASSLTNDGGELF

v_gene: TRBV5-1
j_gene: TRBJ1-2
CDR3aa: ASSLVAGGTPNYGYT

v_gene: TRBV9
j_gene: TRBJ2-1
CDR3aa: ASSVAGGPPNEQF

v_gene: TRBV2
j_gene: TRBJ2-7
CDR3aa: ASSRDSLSYEQY

v_gene: TRBV10-2
j_gene: TRBJ2-1
CDR3aa: ASSDRDRSYNEQF

v_gene: TRBV7-2
j_gene: TRBJ2-7
CDR3aa: ASSPNAGGPYEQY

v_gene: TRBV6-1
j_gene: TRBJ2-1
CDR3aa: ASSEAQLAGDDFYNEQF

v_gene: TRBV21-1
j_gene: TRBJ2-2
CDR3aa: ASSKGAGSAGELF

v_gene: TRBV12-1
j_gene: TRBJ2-2
CDR3aa: ASSFVGGMIFANTGELF

v_gene: TRBV25-1
j_gene: TRBJ2-3
CDR3aa: ASSDPGGLGTDTQY

v_gene: TRBV30
j_gene: TRBJ2-7
CDR3aa: VWHRDRPYEQY

v_gene: TRBV5-8
j_gene: TRBJ1-1
CDR3aa: ASSFAEGAGTEAF

v_gene: TRBV19
j_gene: TRBJ2-7
CDR3aa: ASSITRSAHPYEQY

v_gene: TRBV6-5
j_gene: TRBJ2-7
CDR3aa: ASSYASGPYEQY

v_gene: TRBV29-1
j_gene: TRBJ2-1
CDR3aa: SVEPTSYEQF

v_gene: TRBV4-1
j_gene: TRBJ2-7
CDR3aa: ASSQDISLAGGLYEQY

v_gene: TRBV25-1
j_gene: TRBJ2-7
CDR3aa: ASSVDSSSYEQY

v_gene: TRBV6-6
j_gene: TRBJ2-3
CDR3aa: ASSSTSGGNTDTQY

v_gene: TRBV19
j_gene: TRBJ2-3
CDR3aa: ASTGTRGDTQY

v_gene: TRBV5-1
j_gene: TRBJ1-1
CDR3aa: ASSFYRGDTEAF

v_gene: TRBV23-1
j_gene: TRBJ1-2
CDR3aa: ASSLVRGINYGYT

v_gene: TRBV9
j_gene: TRBJ2-7
CDR3aa: ASSVGGTVTYEQY

v_gene: TRBV5-6
j_gene: TRBJ2-7
CDR3aa: ASSPGLAGSYEQY

v_gene: TRBV7-2
j_gene: TRBJ2-3
CDR3aa: ASSQTSGGAGDTQY

v_gene: TRBV4-1
j_gene: TRBJ2-3
CDR3aa: ASSHVGRKSTDTQY

v_gene: TRBV7-9
j_gene: TRBJ2-7
CDR3aa: ASSLARLSSYEQY

v_gene: TRBV18
j_gene: TRBJ1-1
CDR3aa: ASSPGTGNTEAF

v_gene: TRBV27
j_gene: TRBJ2-1
CDR3aa: ASRKTSGGYNEQF

v_gene: TRBV19
j_gene: TRBJ2-3
CDR3aa: ASSVRQGTSGRGTQY

v_gene: TRBV7-3
j_gene: TRBJ2-7
CDR3aa: ASSPGGFLGPYEQY

v_gene: TRBV27
j_gene: TRBJ2-2
CDR3aa: ATSVTQGTGELF

v_gene: TRBV21-1
j_gene: TRBJ1-6
CDR3aa: ASSKVIGDNSPLH

v_gene: TRBV23-1
j_gene: TRBJ2-4
CDR3aa: ASSQRQAGGAKNIQY

v_gene: TRBV3-1/TRBV3-2
j_gene: TRBJ2-3
CDR3aa: ASSQPGQGAH

v_gene: TRBV3-1/TRBV3-2
j_gene: TRBJ2-5
CDR3aa: ASSTGETQY

v_gene: TRBV12-3/TRBV12-4
j_gene: TRBJ1-2
CDR3aa: ASSTGLDYGYT

v_gene: TRBV7-9
j_gene: TRBJ2-3
CDR3aa: ASSRTSGATDTQY

v_gene: TRBV9
j_gene: TRBJ1-2
CDR3aa: ASSVAGGGKRGAGYT

v_gene: TRBV5-4
j_gene: TRBJ2-5
CDR3aa: ASSLPGSLESQY

v_gene: TRBV27
j_gene: TRBJ1-6
CDR3aa: ASSLSGGTLGNSPLH

v_gene: TRBV5-4
j_gene: TRBJ1-4
CDR3aa: ASSLSATNEKLF

v_gene: TRBV27
j_gene: TRBJ1-2
CDR3aa: ASSRTGHGNYGYT

v_gene: TRBV29-1
j_gene: TRBJ2-7
CDR3aa: SVTMGVHEQY

v_gene: TRBV5-4
j_gene: TRBJ2-5
CDR3aa: ASSSGPSGGTETQY

v_gene: TRBV5-8
j_gene: TRBJ1-5
CDR3aa: ASSLGDSSNQPQH

v_gene: TRBV19
j_gene: TRBJ2-2
CDR3aa: ATRLAGAAGELF

v_gene: TRBV7-3
j_gene: TRBJ1-1
CDR3aa: ASSFLWGMNTEAF

v_gene: TRBV2
j_gene: TRBJ1-2
CDR3aa: ASRETGADYGYT

v_gene: TRBV6-5
j_gene: TRBJ1-3
CDR3aa: ASTQVGNTIY